These T cell receptor beta chains were read from a single sample in a study of control samples from healthy donors and cancer patients. Measured with immunoSEQ multiplex PCR; TCRdb has only the in-frame clones, and not every one. The top ten clones hold roughly 7.8% of a sample with some 130,000 clones, less than 95% of them seen once. Sequences were obtained from blood. All receptors derive from a man aged 18 to 35 in good health. The CDR3 runs from the conserved cysteine through the conserved F or W.

V,CDR3
TRBV6-2/TRBV6-3,CASSYSKGGADTQYF
TRBV24-1,CATSDLWGAEVGYTF
TRBV5-1,CASSLWQAGVTEAFF
TRBV10-1,CASSPGPDNEKLFF
TRBV24-1,CATSDGTGEQPQHF
TRBV5-1,CASSLLISGTGANEQFF
TRBV11-2,CASSFQPGLETQYF
TRBV27,CASSLSAGGFNEQFF
TRBV6-6,CASSTSGGAGDTQYF
TRBV10-3,CAISPSGSPAFGYTF
TRBV5-1,CASSLDAGGNNEQFF
TRBV5-1,CASSTRPSLGSYEQYF
TRBV19,CASSRRDYGYTF
TRBV6-5,CASSKSGQSKAQHF
TRBV7-9,CASSPDYLTDTQYF
TRBV25-1,CASSELGTPNTGELFF
TRBV3-1/TRBV3-2,CASSHLTSGKTEAFF
TRBV5-1,CASSRGQNSYNEQFF
TRBV11-3,CASAPTVGQGWIGELFF
TRBV29-1,CSVELAGGYEQYF
TRBV19,CASSQLSSPQETQYF
TRBV9,CASSETGQNGYEQYF
TRBV4-1,CASSQPGQTAYEQYF
TRBV5-1,CASSFSGERTEAFF
TRBV6-6,CASSYLTRADTQYF
TRBV5-4,CASSLDSGGASGYTF
TRBV5-1,CASSLGLRTGGHYGYTF
TRBV18,CASSPPARGNSPLHF
TRBV7-2,CASRPSAGLYEQYF
TRBV5-1,CASSLWSDTSTDTQYF
TRBV30,CAWTDRNTGELFF
TRBV18,CASSPTLGQGTDTQYF
TRBV6-6,CASSYLDNYGYTF
TRBV6-5,CASRLYSAMNTEAFF
TRBV30,CAWSVPQGRNEQFF
TRBV7-9,CASSLGDRGSTEAFF
TRBV5-1,CASSFSQGNTEAFF
TRBV11-1,CASSPPGGVYTEAFF
TRBV7-3,CASSPQSAYTEAFF
TRBV12-3/TRBV12-4,CASETGGANVLTF
TRBV5-1,CASSPGTGDQETQYF
TRBV27,CASRSYYNEQFF
TRBV5-1,CASSWDRVTEAFF
TRBV4-1,CASSDREGNSPLHF
TRBV29-1,CSAPGQGLVSTEAFF
TRBV10-3,CAISESILSDQPQHF
TRBV10-3,CAISESPINNSPLHF
TRBV15,CATSTRGAGNQPQHF
TRBV2,CASGRDRDYEQYF
TRBV9,CASSHSGGAETQYF
TRBV7-9,CASSPSDRGLRRAFF
TRBV5-6,CASRTGFTDTQYF
TRBV29-1,CSVVGAMEFF
TRBV3-1/TRBV3-2,CASSQDQGGVQPQHF
TRBV7-2,CASSLGSRGDTEAFF